This T cell receptor beta chain was captured by sequencing in a study of control samples from healthy donors and cancer patients. The method was immunoSEQ multiplex PCR; TCRdb's version includes in-frame clones alone and lacks a portion of them. The sample lists fewer than 200,000 clones; over 90% were seen once. This clone has only a few counts. The V end was cut by 5 bases, the J end by 5 bases, with 4 bases between. The CDR3 runs 11 residues. CDR1 and CDR2 from the germline V gene are GTSNPN and SVGIG (reference sequence). This TCR derives from a woman aged 25 to 39 in good health. The sequenced sample consisted of blood. The rearrangement links TRBV30 to TRBJ1-6; no definite D call. CDR3 residues: CAWDNNSPLHF. CDR3 nucleotides: TGTGCCTGGGACAATAATTCACCCCTCCACTTT.